Below, 11 T cell receptor beta chains from the same sample are listed, as sequenced in a study of blood T cell repertoires in COVID-19. The table came from immunoSEQ multiplex PCR; TCRdb's copy has only in-frame clones and leaves some out. Here the sample spans about 67,000 clones, about 90% being singletons. The sample comprised peripheral blood. The source is a man aged 45-65 years with active COVID-19.

This chain joins TRBV28 and TRBJ2-7; the D gene is possibly TRBD2 (7 bases). Trimming took off 11 bases at V and 3 bases at J, with 20 bases between the two ends. Germline-derived CDR1 and CDR2 are MDHEN and SYDVKM. CDR3 length equals 14 residues. The CDR3 sequence: CAVLGGGGSYEQYF. CDR3 in DNA: TGTGCCGTTTTAGGGGGAGGGGGAAGCTACGAGCAGTACTTC.

This chain joins TRBV12-3 or TRBV12-4 and TRBJ2-3; 7 bases line up with TRBD1. CDR3 length: 13 residues. The ends lost 3 bases at V and 6 bases at J; junction bases unmatched: 3. For the CDR3, the DNA is TGTGCCAGCAGTTTCAACAGGGGTGATACGCAGTATTTT. It codes for CASSFNRGDTQYF.

The V call is TRBV11-3, the J call TRBJ2-1; D ambiguous. Per germline, CDR1 SGHNT and CDR2 YENEEA. Trimming took 8 bases from V and 5 from J, leaving 16 bases between them. The CDR3 extends over 14 amino acids. The CDR3, as DNA: TGTGCCAGCCGCCGTTTCGACTCAGACAATGAGCAGTTCTTC. This sequence encodes CASRRFDSDNEQFF.

The DNA for the CDR3 is TGTGCCAGCAGCTTCCCCCTTTCCGGGACTAGCGGGGGCCAAGAGACCCAGTACTTC. It codes for CASSFPLSGTSGGQETQYF. The chain combines TRBV11-3 with TRBJ2-5; TRBD2 aligns across 14 bases. Germline CDR1 SGHNT, CDR2 YENEEA. CDR3 length equals 19 residues. V shed 3 bases and J 1 base; nucleotides not matched to a gene: 10.

This chain links TRBV28 with TRBJ1-2; 7 positions match TRBD1. The CDR3 length is 15 residues. The V and J ends lost 1 base and 4 bases, in that order; junction bases with no gene match: 6. Germline lookup yields CDR1 MDHEN and CDR2 SYDVKM. The CDR3 region is CASSLSRQGTYGYTF. The CDR3 DNA sequence: TGTGCCAGCAGTTTATCCCGACAGGGAACCTATGGCTACACCTTC.

The chain links TRBV15 to TRBJ2-1; TRBD1 agrees at 10 bases. The J segment lost 7 bases and the V segment lost 2 bases, leaving 8 bases of the junction unmatched. Germline V gene lookup returns CDR1 LNHNV and CDR2 YYDKDF (reference sequence). The CDR3 sequence is 16 residues long. The CDR3: CATSRSTGGGENEQFF. CDR3 in DNA: TGTGCCACCAGCAGATCGACAGGGGGCGGGGAAAATGAGCAGTTCTTC.

The chain couples TRBV6-5 to TRBJ2-7, with D possibly TRBD1 on 5 matching bases. V lost 0 bases and J lost 2, with 11 bases in between. Per germline, CDR1 MNHEY and CDR2 SVGAGI. This CDR3 comprises 15 residues. The CDR3 coding sequence is TGTGCCAGCAGTTACTCAGACGACAGCGCCTACGAGCAGTACTTC. It yields the protein CASSYSDDSAYEQYF.

This chain joins TRBV24-1 and TRBJ2-7; TRBD1 agrees at 11 bases. Germline CDR1 KGHDR, CDR2 SFDVKD. Trimming took 9 bases from V and 2 from J; bases not matched to a gene: 5. CDR3 length: 14 amino acids. The CDR3: CATQRTGGPYEQYF. Here the CDR3 DNA reads TGTGCCACCCAAAGGACAGGGGGCCCCTACGAGCAGTACTTC.

This clone was detected a few times. V usage is TRBV11-3 and J usage is TRBJ1-1; D is uncertain. V gave up 5 bases and J gave up 4 bases, with 11 bases separating them. Germline loops: CDR1 SGHNT, CDR2 YENEEA. The CDR3 is made up of 13 amino acids. For the CDR3, the DNA is TGTGCCAGCAGCCCAACAGTTGGCACTGAAGCTTTCTTT. Protein sequence: CASSPTVGTEAFF.

J is TRBJ2-5 and V is TRBV19; no definite D call. The germline CDR1 and CDR2 sequences are LNHDA and SQIVND (reference sequence). This CDR3 has 14 amino acids. Between the trimmed V and J ends, which lost 1 base and 1 base, there was a span of 7 bases. DNA for the CDR3: TGTGCCAGTAGTATAGGTCCTAGCCAAGAGACCCAGTACTTC. It yields the protein CASSIGPSQETQYF.

The chain has TRBV4-1 and TRBJ2-1; D may be TRBD2 (5 bases). This CDR3 is built from 16 residues. CDR1 is MGHRA and CDR2 is YSYEKL in the germline V gene. V was trimmed by 0 bases and J by 10 bases, leaving 19 bases between them. Here the CDR3 reads CASSQEFMEEEGEQFF. DNA of the CDR3: TGCGCCAGCAGCCAAGAATTCATGGAGGAGGAAGGCGAGCAGTTCTTC.